One sample yielded the 20 T cell receptor beta chains listed below, sequenced in a study of post-analysis software for immune sequencing data. Study-level results: In patients, TRBV5-6, TRBV5-1 and TRBV20-1 belonged to five TRBV segments found more frequently than in controls.

Presence of unique molecular identifiers characterized the TCR beta cDNA libraries. TCRdb analysed the PCR reads with MiXCR anew, one entry per CDR3 protein. Among around 190,000 distinct CDR3 sequences listed, 25% to 35% were seen once. Their cognate antigens are unknown. Sequences were obtained from blood. All receptors derive from a girl between 2 and 17 years old with multiple sclerosis.

This chain connects TRBV6-6 to TRBJ2-7; D ambiguous. Gene TRBJ2-5 matches the end of the DNA better, so the J call may be wrong. This CDR3 comprises 12 residues. Germline CDR1 reads MNHNY; CDR2 reads SVGAGI (reference sequence). CDR3 loop: CASSNLWETQYF. Here the CDR3 DNA reads TGTGCCAGCAGCAATTTATGGGAGACCCAGTACTTC.

V and J are TRBV7-2 and TRBJ2-3; 8 positions match TRBD2. The junction had 8 bases not matched to a gene; V was cut back by 2 bases and J by 4 bases. Germline V gene sequence: CDR1 SGHTA, CDR2 FQGNSA. The CDR3 consists of 16 residues. CDR3 amino acids: CASSLSGGLRADTQYF. The CDR3 DNA reads as TGTGCCAGCAGCTTAAGCGGGGGCCTACGAGCAGATACGCAGTATTTT.

The chain is built from TRBV30 and TRBJ2-1; D gene unclear. There are 16 residues in the CDR3. Germline CDR1 and CDR2: GTSNPN and SVGIG (reference sequence). In nucleotides, the CDR3 is TGTGTCAGGAGTGTGGGCGGAACAAGCTCCTACAATGAGCAGTTCTTC. Encoded protein: CVRSVGGTSSYNEQFF.

Comment on this clonotype: A much larger clonotype is one base distant, so this may be a read error. The rearrangement links TRBV5-1 to TRBJ1-2, with D perhaps TRBD1 (6 bases). The CDR3 runs to 15 residues. V dropped 0 bases and J dropped 3 bases, with 12 bases sitting between them. The germline gives CDR1 SGHRS, CDR2 YFSETQ. The CDR3 DNA reads TGCGCCAGCAGCTTGGAGGGGGGATGGGACTATGGCTACACCTTC. This encodes CASSLEGGWDYGYTF.

This chain links TRBV9 with TRBJ1-1, with a possible D match to TRBD1 (5 bases). Germline lookup yields CDR1 SGDLS and CDR2 YYNGEE. CDR3 size: 14 residues. Trimming shortened V by 2 bases and J by 3 bases, and 11 bases separated the two germline ends. The CDR3 region has the DNA TGTGCCAGCAGCGTCCGGACAACCGACACTGAAGCTTTCTTT. This sequence encodes CASSVRTTDTEAFF.

The rearrangement links TRBV6-5 to TRBJ2-7; 8 bases line up with TRBD2. V shed 4 bases and J 6 bases; nucleotides not matched to a gene: 8. Germline-derived CDR1 and CDR2 are MNHEY and SVGAGI. CDR3 size: 14 residues. The CDR3 DNA sequence: TGTGCCAGCAGTTGGGGAGCGGGGGCTTCCGAGCAGTACTTC. It is translated as CASSWGAGASEQYF.

V is TRBV10-3 and J is TRBJ1-5; a possible D gene is TRBD1 (5 bases). This CDR3 region has 16 residues. Trimming removed 0 bases at V and 3 bases at J, with 12 bases between. The germline V gene has CDR1 ENHRY and CDR2 SYGVKD. In DNA form, the CDR3 reads TGTGCCATCAGTGAGTCGAAGGGAGGGGCCAATCAGCCCCAGCATTTT. Residues: CAISESKGGANQPQHF.

This clonotype was seen a handful of times. The chain combines TRBV5-1 with TRBJ2-7; D possibly corresponds to TRBD1 (6 bases). This CDR3 is built from 16 residues. Per germline, CDR1 SGHRS and CDR2 YFSETQ. The V end was cut by 0 bases, the J end by 0 bases, with 13 bases between. The CDR3 DNA follows: TGCGCCAGCAGCTTGGAATGGGGGCCAGACTCCTACGAGCAGTACTTC. This codes for CASSLEWGPDSYEQYF.

V gene TRBV6-1 combines with J gene TRBJ2-7, with 7 bases aligning to TRBD2. V shed 0 bases, J shed 1 base, and the junction held 6 bases outside the gene matches. CDR1 is MNHNS, CDR2 SASEGT, per germline. This CDR3 is built from 16 residues. CDR3 loop: CASSEAGLAESYEQYF. In DNA, the CDR3 is TGTGCCAGCAGTGAAGCGGGCCTAGCGGAATCCTACGAGCAGTACTTC.

As for this clonotype: A read error may be the cause here, since a much bigger clone is one base away. The V and J genes are TRBV10-2 and TRBJ2-5; no firm D call. CDR3 size: 11 residues. CDR1 WSHSY and CDR2 SAAADI come from the germline V gene. V lost 2 bases and J lost 11, with 9 bases in between. The CDR3 bases are TGCGCCAGCAGTGAGCTAGAATCGCAGTACTTC. This translates into CASSELESQYF.

DNA for the CDR3: TGCAGTGCTAGAGATTTTGGCCGACAGGGTAATCAGCCCCAGCATTTT. Residues: CSARDFGRQGNQPQHF. This chain uses TRBV20-1 with TRBJ1-5; 7 bases align to TRBD1. V trimming: 0 bases; J trimming: 4 bases; junction bases outside the gene matches: 9. Germline V gene lookup returns CDR1 DFQATT and CDR2 SNEGSKA (reference sequence). The CDR3 has 16 amino acids.

This chain links TRBV5-1 with TRBJ1-1, with unresolved D. The CDR3 is 13 residues long. In germline, CDR1 is SGHRS, CDR2 YFSETQ. The V end was cut by 5 bases, the J end by 2 bases, with 10 bases between. The CDR3 DNA reads TGCGCCAGCAGTCCCGACCCCAACACTGAAGCTTTCTTT. This translates into CASSPDPNTEAFF.

This clonotype was observed many times. This sequence joins TRBV7-9 and TRBJ2-5; D remains ambiguous. Trimming took 5 bases from V and 4 from J, leaving 20 bases between them. This CDR3 contains 16 residues. CDR1 SEHNR and CDR2 FQNEAQ come from the germline V gene (reference sequence). CDR3 nucleotide sequence: TGTGCCAGCAGCCCAGACGCTCAGGCTGGCGGAGAGACCCAGTACTTC. Translation gives CASSPDAQAGGETQYF.

The genes are TRBV5-1 and TRBJ2-7; unclear D gene. Germline CDR1 is SGHRS and CDR2 is YFSETQ. The CDR3 has 16 amino acids. Trimming removed 0 bases from V and 2 bases from J, with 15 bases in between. The CDR3 protein is CASSLEYRADAYEQYF. The CDR3 DNA reads TGCGCCAGCAGCTTGGAGTACCGGGCAGATGCCTACGAGCAGTACTTC.

This clonotype was seen ten or more times. In DNA form, the CDR3 reads TGCGCCAGCAGCGTTGGGACTACAACAGATACGCAGTATTTT. Protein: CASSVGTTTDTQYF. The chain carries TRBV5-1 and TRBJ2-3; TRBD2 matches 7 bases. Germline V lookup: CDR1 SGHRS, CDR2 YFSETQ. V was clipped by 4 bases and J by 3 bases; unmatched bases: 5. The CDR3 contains 14 residues.

The count of this clonotype is one. The chain has TRBV19 and TRBJ1-5; TRBD1 aligns across 8 bases. This CDR3 contains 15 residues. Per the germline V gene, CDR1 is LNHDA and CDR2 is SQIVND (reference sequence). V shed 9 bases, J shed 1 base, and the junction held 8 bases outside the gene matches. The CDR3, as DNA: TGTGCCAGCACCTGGACAGGGATGAGCAATCAGCCCCAGCATTTT. This sequence encodes CASTWTGMSNQPQHF.

The table lists this clonotype with a count of one. Possible read error: a much larger clone is one base away. This CDR3 is CASSAATGQETQYF. The CDR3 DNA reads TGTGCCAGCAGCGCAGCGACCGGCCAAGAGACCCAGTACTTC. The chain links TRBV9 to TRBJ2-5; no definite D call. Per the germline V gene, CDR1 is SGDLS and CDR2 is YYNGEE. The germline V and J ends were trimmed by 3 bases and 1 base, with 10 bases remaining between them. This CDR3 has 14 amino acids.

This clonotype was recorded many times. The chain links TRBV3-1 to TRBJ2-3, with D perhaps being TRBD1 or TRBD2 (6 bases each). The germline gives CDR1 LGHDT, CDR2 YNNKEL (reference sequence). This CDR3 comprises 15 residues. The V and J ends lost 4 bases and 1 base respectively, with 12 bases between them. CDR3 region: CASSPSGARTDTQYF. DNA for the CDR3: TGTGCCAGCAGCCCTTCGGGGGCCCGCACAGATACGCAGTATTTT.

The genes are TRBV18 and TRBJ1-3; D remains unclear. Trimming left V 3 bases short and J 3 bases short, with 6 bases between. CDR1 is KGHSH and CDR2 is LQKENI in the germline V gene. CDR3 length: 13 amino acids. The CDR3 DNA reads TGTGCCAGCTCACCTCCCGGTGGAAACACCATATATTTT. Translated: CASSPPGGNTIYF.

The chain employs TRBV29-1 and TRBJ2-7, with D maybe TRBD1 (6 bases). The closer fit of TRBJ2-4 to the DNA end suggests the J call may be wrong. The germline CDR1 and CDR2 sequences are SQVTM and ANQGSEA. This CDR3 spans 13 amino acids. The CDR3 loop is CSVEESRGDIQYF. As DNA, the CDR3 is TGCAGCGTTGAAGAGTCCAGGGGAGACATTCAGTACTTC.